The 9 T cell receptor beta chains listed next were all sequenced from one sample in a study of Graves' ophthalmopathy and Graves' hyperthyroidism. RNA served as the template for amplifying TCR beta CDR3 regions. A first-round RT-PCR used HTBI primers, followed by a second-round multiplex PCR. TCRdb fed the multiplex PCR reads into MiXCR, producing one record per CDR3 protein. The sample includes about 1.1 million distinct CDR3 sequences, about two fifths of them seen just once. Sequenced input: peripheral blood or thyroid tissue (not recorded which). The receptors stem from an adult man with Graves' hyperthyroidism.

Ten or more counts support this clonotype. J is TRBJ1-4 and V is TRBV7-9; no definite D call. Germline V gene lookup returns CDR1 SEHNR and CDR2 FQNEAQ (reference sequence). The V end lost 3 bases, the J end lost 9 bases, and 14 bases lay between the germline ends. The CDR3 has 14 amino acids. In nucleotides, the CDR3 is TGTGCCAGCAGCTTGGAGGCTATGAAACAAAAACTGTTTTTT. Translation gives CASSLEAMKQKLFF.

Comment on this clonotype: Just one base apart from a much larger clone, this may be a read error. The genes are TRBV5-1 and TRBJ1-2, with D uncertain. V was pared by 0 bases and J by 4 bases, with 19 bases between. The V gene's germline CDR1 is SGHRS and CDR2 YFSETQ. This CDR3 is 17 amino acids long. The CDR3 DNA sequence: TGCGCCAGCAGCTTGGGCGGAGGCTCCGACCTGGTCTATGGCTACACCTTC. It codes for CASSLGGGSDLVYGYTF.

This clonotype appeared a few times. This chain uses TRBV11-2 with TRBJ1-2, with a tentative D call TRBD1 (5 bases). With 6 bases removed from V and 6 bases from J, the gap between germline ends came to 23 bases. Per the germline V gene, CDR1 is SGHAT and CDR2 is FQNNGV. The CDR3 contains 16 residues. In nucleotides, the CDR3 is TGTGCCAGCAGTTTATCACGGCGAGGGGTTATTGATGGCTACACCTTC. Translation: CASSLSRRGVIDGYTF.

This chain connects TRBV6-2 or TRBV6-3 to TRBJ2-7; TRBD1 might be the D (6 bases). This CDR3 is 17 amino acids long. V was shortened by 6 bases and J by 3 bases, with 24 bases between the two germline ends. CDR1 is MNHEY and CDR2 is SVGEGT in the germline V gene. The CDR3 loop is CASSQIPTGSRNYEQYF. DNA for the CDR3: TGTGCCAGCAGCCAAATCCCGACAGGCAGTCGGAACTACGAGCAGTACTTC.

There are many counts of this clonotype. The J gene is TRBJ1-6, the V gene TRBV11-2; 8 positions match TRBD1. Unmatched junction bases numbered 1, after V lost 8 bases and J lost 7 bases. The CDR3 sequence is 12 residues long. Germline loops: CDR1 SGHAT, CDR2 FQNNGV. The CDR3 DNA is TGTGCCAGCGGACAGGGAAATTCACCCCTCCACTTT. Protein product: CASGQGNSPLHF.

The chain couples TRBV7-8 to TRBJ2-2; possibly TRBD1 for D (5 bases). V was clipped by 2 bases and J by 1 base, with 11 bases between them. This CDR3 comprises 16 residues. Germline values: CDR1 SGHVS, CDR2 FQNEAQ. As DNA, the CDR3 is TGTGCCAGCAGCTTAAGTTGGACACAGAACACCGGGGAGCTGTTTTTT. Translation gives CASSLSWTQNTGELFF.

The chain combines TRBV9 with TRBJ2-5; a weak D match, TRBD2 (6 bases). Per germline, CDR1 SGDLS and CDR2 YYNGEE. This CDR3 is 15 amino acids long. V lost 0 bases to trimming and J lost 5 bases, with 14 bases between them. CDR3 sequence reads: CASSVEEGRWETQYF. As DNA, the CDR3 is TGTGCCAGCAGCGTAGAGGAGGGGCGCTGGGAGACCCAGTACTTC.

This clonotype was counted a few times. This rearrangement joins TRBV19 to TRBJ2-5; 7 bases line up with TRBD2. Germline V gene data show CDR1 as LNHDA and CDR2 as SQIVND (reference sequence). The CDR3 loop spans 13 amino acids. Losses at the gene ends were 6 bases for V and 0 bases for J; bases not matched to a gene: 1. CDR3 coding DNA: TGTGCCAGTAGCACTAGCGACCAAGAGACCCAGTACTTC. Encoded protein: CASSTSDQETQYF.

A note on this clonotype: It is likely a read error, because the conserved phenylalanine at the end of the CDR3 is missing. The limits of the CDR3 on the DNA are not certain, so only TCRdb's listed CDR3 is given. J is TRBJ1-3 and V is TRBV2. The CDR3 is 12 residues long, counting both termini. From germline, CDR1 is SNHLY and CDR2 FYNNEI. The CDR3 loop is CASSEAVGLVIY.